This entry lists 10 T cell receptor beta chains sequenced from one sample in a study of T cells in Graves' hyperthyroidism and ophthalmopathy. Amplified regions were TCR beta CDR3 sequences from RNA transcripts. Researchers ran a first-round RT-PCR on the TCR CDR3 using the HTBI primer set. TCRdb re-analysed the multiplex PCR reads in MiXCR, keeping a single row per CDR3 protein. The sample includes hundreds of thousands of distinct CDR3 sequences, about 45% of them seen just once. Specimen: peripheral blood or thyroid tissue (not recorded which). The origin of the receptors is an adult man with Graves' disease, either hyperthyroidism or ophthalmopathy (not recorded which).

V and J are TRBV29-1 and TRBJ1-6; no firm D call. Germline V gene sequence: CDR1 SQVTM, CDR2 ANQGSEA. Trimming removed 8 bases from V and 5 bases from J, with 13 bases in between. This CDR3 region has 13 residues. CDR3 loop: CSLGSGNNSPLHF. The CDR3 nucleotides read TGCAGCTTAGGGTCGGGAAATAATTCACCCCTCCACTTT.

A single count supports this clonotype. The CDR3 reads CASSKGGASGTYNEQFF. CDR3 in DNA: TGTGCCAGTAGTAAGGGGGGGGCTAGCGGAACCTACAATGAGCAGTTCTTC. The gene calls are TRBV19 and TRBJ2-5; tentative D call: TRBD2 (7 bases). Judging by the DNA end, TRBJ2-1 fits better; the J call may be wrong. CDR1 and CDR2 from the germline V gene are LNHDA and SQIVND (reference sequence). The CDR3 totals 17 residues.

The CDR3 reads CASSSRTGARIGAEAFF. The CDR3 DNA reads TGTGCCAGCAGCTCCCGGACAGGGGCTCGTATAGGAGCTGAAGCTTTCTTT. This sequence joins TRBV7-6 and TRBJ1-1; 9 bases map to TRBD1. The trim removed 4 bases at V and 6 bases at J, leaving 15 bases unmatched. The CDR3 sequence is 17 residues long. Germline V lookup: CDR1 SGHVS, CDR2 FNYEAQ.

In this sample, this clonotype turned up many times. This chain connects TRBV7-2 to TRBJ1-6; the D is unclear. From germline, CDR1 is SGHTA and CDR2 FQGNSA. The CDR3 totals 15 residues. V shed 5 bases and J shed 9 bases, with 17 bases lying between them. This CDR3 is CASSQEGGLGSPLHF. CDR3 in DNA: TGTGCCAGCAGCCAAGAGGGTGGGTTGGGTTCACCCCTCCACTTT.

In its sample, this clonotype was seen a few times. V usage is TRBV5-1 and J usage is TRBJ1-6, with a weak D call TRBD1 (5 bases). The CDR3 consists of 14 residues. Germline V CDR1 and CDR2: SGHRS, YFSETQ. V was pared by 0 bases and J by 11 bases, with 12 bases between. CDR3 DNA sequence: TGCGCCAGCAGCTTGGAGGGGTTTGATACACCCCTCCACTTT. This encodes CASSLEGFDTPLHF.

The genes are TRBV2 and TRBJ2-7; 8 positions match TRBD2. The CDR3 spans 16 residues. The ends lost 8 bases at V and 1 base at J; junction bases unmatched: 13. Germline CDR1 reads SNHLY; CDR2 reads FYNNEI. DNA of the CDR3: TGTGCCAGCGTCGAGCGGGAGTTATATAGGTCCTACGAGCAGTACTTC. Its protein is CASVERELYRSYEQYF.

The chain links TRBV5-4 to TRBJ1-1; D remains unclear. CDR1 SGHNT and CDR2 YYREEE come from the germline V gene (reference sequence). Trimming removed 4 bases from V and 0 bases from J, with 10 bases in between. The length of the CDR3 is 14 residues. The CDR3 here is CASSQDSVNTEAFF. CDR3 bases: TGTGCCAGCAGCCAAGATTCGGTGAACACTGAAGCTTTCTTT.

With regard to this clonotype: This may be a read error: a much more frequent sequence differs by one nucleotide. The rearrangement links TRBV21-1 to TRBJ1-2; the D call TRBD1 from the table was never checked on the DNA. TRBV21-1 is classified as a pseudogene. The CDR3 spans 15 residues. CDR3 sequence reads: CASSTARGGDYGYTF. The CDR3 bases are TGTGCCAGCAGCACCGCGCGCGGGGGTGACTATGGCTACACCTTC.

This clonotype was observed at least ten times. The V gene is TRBV19, the J gene TRBJ1-6; 10 bases are a match to TRBD1. The CDR3 covers 13 residues. CDR1 is LNHDA, CDR2 SQIVND, per germline (reference sequence). The V gene end was trimmed by 6 bases and the J gene end by 9 bases; junction bases not matched to a gene: 2. The CDR3 DNA follows: TGTGCCAGTAGGGGACAGGGGACTTCACCCCTCCACTTT. Translation gives CASRGQGTSPLHF.

This sequence joins TRBV19 and TRBJ1-5; TRBD1 agrees at 7 bases. Germline V gene lookup returns CDR1 LNHDA and CDR2 SQIVND (reference sequence). The V and J ends lost 8 bases and 6 bases, in that order; junction bases with no gene match: 10. The CDR3 spans 14 residues. The CDR3 region has the DNA TGTGCCAGTGCTATCGACAGGGTGGGTCAGCCCCAGCATTTT. This sequence encodes CASAIDRVGQPQHF.